This T cell receptor (beta chain) was recovered during a study of T cell repertoires in cytomegalovirus infection. As for the study in general: Both recently identified HLA-C-restricted and well-studied HLA-B-restricted CMV epitopes were used in the study. Study-wide findings and caveats: Adding up the frequency of public TCR beta families identified people who carried CMV plus the relevant HLA. HLA-C-restricted CMV clonotypes gave the most frequent clonotype in two of eight donors.

TCRdb redid the calling of the reads with MiXCR, one entry per CDR3 protein. Here the sample spans under 500,000 distinct CDR3 sequences, approximately 40% being singletons. This CDR3 has 13 amino acids. CDR1 and CDR2 from the germline V gene are SGHVS and FNYEAQ. Trimming cost V 2 bases and J 6 bases, with 7 bases left between them. The table lists this clonotype with a few counts. Its antigen is unidentified. J is TRBJ2-2 and V is TRBV7-6; unclear D gene. This specimen was cultured PBMCs, taken from culture after CMV antigen stimulation. The clonotype originates from a human donor in good health (CMV status not recorded). Some clones in this sample may be carry-over from other donors' samples. In DNA form, the CDR3 reads TGTGCCAGCAGCTTACAAGCACCCGGGGAGCTGTTTTTT. This encodes CASSLQAPGELFF. Complete variable domain (other parts from reference TRBV7-6 and TRBJ2-2): GAGVSQSPRYKVTKRGQDVALRCDPISGHVSLYWYRQALGQGPEFLTYFNYEAQQDKSGLPNDRFSAERPEGSISTLTIQRTEQRDSAMYRCASSLQAPGELFFGEGSRLTVL.